This T cell receptor (beta chain) was recovered during a study of T cell repertoires in cytomegalovirus infection. Overall study findings and caveats: In two of eight donors, the top clonotype was HLA-C-restricted CMV-specific.

Ten or more counts support this clonotype. What it binds is unknown. MiXCR, run by TCRdb on the reads, gives a single entry per CDR3 protein. The sample includes more than 300,000 distinct CDR3 sequences, around a third of them seen just once. The ends lost 7 bases at V and 4 bases at J; junction bases unmatched: 3. This CDR3 is 13 amino acids long. CDR1 and CDR2 (germline): WSHSY, SAAADI. This TCR was sampled from a human donor in good health (CMV status not recorded). Some clones in this sample may be carry-over from other donors' samples. The chain combines TRBV10-2 with TRBJ2-3; TRBD2 agrees at 9 bases. Sequenced here: cultured PBMCs, sampled from culture after CMV antigen stimulation. CDR3 in DNA: TGCGCCAGCATGACTAGCGGCCCAGATACGCAGTATTTT. Its protein product is CASMTSGPDTQYF.